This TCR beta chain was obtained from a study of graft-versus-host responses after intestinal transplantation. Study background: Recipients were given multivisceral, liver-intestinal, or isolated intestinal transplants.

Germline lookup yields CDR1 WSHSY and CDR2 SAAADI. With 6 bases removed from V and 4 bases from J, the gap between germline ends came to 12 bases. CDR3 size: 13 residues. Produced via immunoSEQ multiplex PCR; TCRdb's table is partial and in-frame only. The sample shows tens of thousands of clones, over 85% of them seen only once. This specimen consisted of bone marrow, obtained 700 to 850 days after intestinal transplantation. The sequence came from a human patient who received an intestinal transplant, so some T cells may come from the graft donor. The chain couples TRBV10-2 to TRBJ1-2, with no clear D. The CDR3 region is CASSGRAFYGYTF. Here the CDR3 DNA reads TGCGCCAGCAGCGGCCGGGCGTTCTATGGCTACACCTTC.